Following are 10 T cell receptor beta chains from one sample sequenced in a study of CD4 T cells in relation to SARS-CoV-2 and coronaviruses. The method was immunoSEQ multiplex PCR; TCRdb's version includes in-frame clones alone and lacks a portion of them. The table shows fewer than 25,000 clones, with about three quarters occurring only once. The antigens for these receptors are not known. Unexposed donor CD4+ T cells date from about 2011-2018, before the COVID-19 pandemic. Isolation of CD4+ T cells took place after approximately eleven days in culture. Input material: CD4+ T cells from PBMCs, cultured in vitro. These receptors all come from a human donor in good health.

This CDR3 reads CSASVMGGSYEQYF. CDR3 nucleotide sequence: TGCAGTGCTAGTGTCATGGGGGGCTCGTACGAGCAGTACTTC. The chain carries TRBV20-1 and TRBJ2-7; D could derive from TRBD1 or TRBD2 (6 bases each). The V gene's germline CDR1 is DFQATT and CDR2 SNEGSKA (reference sequence). Trimming left V 3 bases short and J 4 bases short, with 16 bases between. This CDR3 has 14 amino acids.

The chain carries TRBV10-1 and TRBJ2-1; possible D gene TRBD2, 6 bases. V shed 3 bases and J shed 4 bases, with 16 bases lying between them. This CDR3 has 16 amino acids. Germline V gene sequence: CDR1 WNHNN, CDR2 SYGVQD (reference sequence). This CDR3 is CASSDHSGGTYNEQFF. The CDR3 DNA is TGCGCCAGCAGTGACCATAGCGGAGGGACTTACAATGAGCAGTTCTTC.

The rearrangement links TRBV27 to TRBJ1-4; D unclear. Germline values: CDR1 MNHEY, CDR2 SMNVEV (reference sequence). Deletions cut 7 bases from V and 6 bases from J, with 18 bases between. This CDR3 region has 15 residues. The CDR3 coding sequence is TGTGCCAGCACTCCCTCTCCCCTCGGGCATGAAAAACTGTTTTTT. Its translation is CASTPSPLGHEKLFF.

In regard to this clone: The junction differs from germline at one of its ends, possibly a read error. The CDR3 region is CASRTGNRDRGDF. As DNA, the CDR3 is TGTGCCAGCAGGACGGGGAATCGGGACAGGGGAGATTTC. The chain has TRBV6-5 and TRBJ2-7, with 10 bases aligning to TRBD1. CDR1 and CDR2 from the germline V gene are MNHEY and SVGAGI. This CDR3 comprises 13 residues.

The gene calls are TRBV3-1 (or the pseudogene TRBV3-2) and TRBJ2-3; 12 nucleotides match TRBD2. Germline V gene data show CDR1 as LGHDT and CDR2 as YNNKEL (reference sequence). J gave up 6 bases and V 4 bases, and 8 bases lay outside the gene matches. The CDR3 is 16 amino acids. The CDR3 DNA is TGTGCCAGCAGCCTCCGACTAGCGGGAGTAGTTGATACGCAGTATTTT. Its translation is CASSLRLAGVVDTQYF.

The chain uses TRBV5-1 and TRBJ2-7; no clear D. This CDR3 has 15 amino acids. The germline gives CDR1 SGHRS, CDR2 YFSETQ. With 5 bases removed from V and 1 base from J, the gap between germline ends came to 16 bases. The CDR3 protein is CASRATGPQSYEQYF. CDR3 in DNA: TGCGCCAGCAGGGCTACTGGACCGCAGTCCTACGAGCAGTACTTC. The full variable domain, with the rest looked up from reference TRBV5-1 and TRBJ2-7, is KAGVTQTPRYLIKTRGQQVTLSCSPISGHRSVSWYQQTPGQGLQFLFEYFSETQRNKGNFPGRFSGRQFSNSRSEMNVSTLELGDSALYLCASRATGPQSYEQYFGPGTRLTVT.

The chain uses TRBV10-3 and TRBJ2-3; D may be TRBD1 or TRBD2 (5 bases each). Between the trimmed V and J ends, which lost 2 bases and 2 bases, there was a span of 17 bases. Germline assignment: CDR1 ENHRY and CDR2 SYGVKD. The CDR3 consists of 17 residues. CDR3 nucleotide sequence: TGTGCCATCAGTGAGCGGGAAGGGGCGAGGGACACAGATACGCAGTATTTT. Translating it yields CAISEREGARDTDTQYF.

This sequence joins TRBV6-5 and TRBJ1-1, with 8 bases identical to TRBD1. J was trimmed by 1 base and V by 7 bases; bases with no gene match: 5. Germline values: CDR1 MNHEY, CDR2 SVGAGI. The CDR3 has 14 amino acids. The CDR3 region has the DNA TGTGCCAGCACCCGAGACAGGGGGAACACTGAAGCTTTCTTT. Amino acids: CASTRDRGNTEAFF.

This sequence joins TRBV2 and TRBJ2-5, with D possibly being TRBD2 (6 bases). Germline V gives CDR1 SNHLY, CDR2 FYNNEI. V lost 6 bases, J lost 5 bases, and 10 bases lay in between. The CDR3 sequence is 12 residues long. The CDR3 DNA follows: TGTGCCAGCAGCGGAGGGACCGAGACCCAGTACTTC. It encodes CASSGGTETQYF.

The chain recombines TRBV10-1 with TRBJ2-3; possibly TRBD2 for D (6 bases). V was pared by 4 bases and J by 2 bases, with 10 bases between. CDR3 length: 14 amino acids. From germline, CDR1 is WNHNN and CDR2 SYGVQD (reference sequence). This CDR3 is CASSGGGDTDTQYF. CDR3 nucleotides: TGCGCCAGCAGTGGCGGCGGGGACACAGATACGCAGTATTTT.